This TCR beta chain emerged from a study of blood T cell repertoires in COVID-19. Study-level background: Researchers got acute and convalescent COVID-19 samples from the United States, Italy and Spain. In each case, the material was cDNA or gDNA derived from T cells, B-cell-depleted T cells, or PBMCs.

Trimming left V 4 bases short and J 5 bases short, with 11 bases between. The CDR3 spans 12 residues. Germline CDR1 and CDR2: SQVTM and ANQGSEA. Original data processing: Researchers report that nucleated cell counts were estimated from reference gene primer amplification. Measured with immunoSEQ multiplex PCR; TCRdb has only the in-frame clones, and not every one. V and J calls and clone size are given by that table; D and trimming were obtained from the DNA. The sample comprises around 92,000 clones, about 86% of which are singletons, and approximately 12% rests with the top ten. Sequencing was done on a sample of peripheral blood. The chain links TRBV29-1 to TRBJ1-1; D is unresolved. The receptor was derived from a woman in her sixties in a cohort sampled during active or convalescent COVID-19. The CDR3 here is CSVVGVGTEAFF. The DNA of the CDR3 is TGCAGCGTTGTCGGGGTAGGAACTGAAGCTTTCTTT.